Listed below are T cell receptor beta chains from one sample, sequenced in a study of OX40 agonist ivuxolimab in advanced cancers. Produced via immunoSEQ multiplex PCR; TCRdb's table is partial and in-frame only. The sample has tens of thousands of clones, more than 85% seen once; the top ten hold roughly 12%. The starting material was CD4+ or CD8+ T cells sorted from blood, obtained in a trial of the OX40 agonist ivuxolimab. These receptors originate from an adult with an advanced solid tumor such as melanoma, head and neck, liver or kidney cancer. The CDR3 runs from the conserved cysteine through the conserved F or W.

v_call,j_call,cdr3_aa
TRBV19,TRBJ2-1,CASSKLSLFF
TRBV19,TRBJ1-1,CASSNRGVPPEAFF
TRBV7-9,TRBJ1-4,CASSLQGDEKLFF
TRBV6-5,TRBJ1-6,CASSYRAGNSPLHF
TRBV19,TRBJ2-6,CASSGLGSGANVLTF
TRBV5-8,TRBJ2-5,CASSFGQGRLETQYF
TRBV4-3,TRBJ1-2,CASSWDKSYGYTF
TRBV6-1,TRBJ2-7,CASSERWTEYEQYF
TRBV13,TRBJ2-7,CASSPRTLAYEQYF
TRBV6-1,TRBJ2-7,CASSEAQTVTYEQYF
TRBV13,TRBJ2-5,CASSFLLAGAQETQYF